Listed here are 18 T cell receptor beta chains from one sample, sequenced in a study of T cell repertoires in cytomegalovirus infection. Using its own MiXCR run on the reads, TCRdb lists one record per CDR3 protein. The sample has 350,000 to 550,000 distinct CDR3 sequences, 30% to 40% seen once. Sequencing was done on a sample of PBMCs. Receptors originate from a human donor in good health (CMV status not recorded). Some clones in this sample may be carry-over from other donors' samples.

V and J are TRBV7-6 and TRBJ1-6; weak D call: TRBD1 (5 bases). The V gene's germline CDR1 is SGHVS and CDR2 FNYEAQ. This CDR3 comprises 15 residues. Trimming removed 1 base at V and 18 bases at J, with 22 bases between. CDR3 nucleotide sequence: TGTGCCAGCAGCTTAGATACAGGTGGAAATTCACACCACCACTTT. Protein product: CASSLDTGGNSHHHF. Supplemented by reference TRBV7-6 and TRBJ1-6, the full variable domain reads GAGVSQSPRYKVTKRGQDVALRCDPISGHVSLYWYRQALGQGPEFLTYFNYEAQQDKSGLPNDRFSAERPEGSISTLTIQRTEQRDSAMYRCASSLDTGGNSHHHFGNGTRLTVT.

This clonotype was detected a few times. The rearrangement uses TRBV6-6 and TRBJ1-4, with a weak D call TRBD1 (6 bases). The CDR3 extends over 13 amino acids. Germline CDR1 reads MNHNY; CDR2 reads SVGAGI (reference sequence). V lost 3 bases, J lost 8 bases, and 10 bases lay in between. CDR3 loop: CASSYTGTEKLFF. The CDR3 region has the DNA TGTGCCAGCAGTTATACAGGGACCGAAAAACTGTTTTTT.

The chain has TRBV7-6 and TRBJ2-3; 14 nucleotides line up with TRBD2. Germline loops: CDR1 SGHVS, CDR2 FNYEAQ. The trim removed 5 bases at V and 4 bases at J, leaving 5 bases unmatched. The length of the CDR3 is 16 residues. CDR3 in amino acids: CASSRTSGGSPDTQYF. In DNA form, the CDR3 reads TGTGCCAGCAGCCGGACTAGCGGGGGGTCACCAGATACGCAGTATTTT.

This clonotype was observed at least ten times. This chain uses TRBV7-8 with TRBJ2-3; 9 positions agree with TRBD1. The CDR3 extends over 16 amino acids. From germline, CDR1 is SGHVS and CDR2 FQNEAQ. Trimming removed 1 base from V and 2 bases from J; junction bases left unmatched: 4. CDR3 in DNA: TGTGCCAGCAGCTTAGGGACAGGGGCCACCACAGATACGCAGTATTTT. Translation gives CASSLGTGATTDTQYF.

This chain joins TRBV19 and TRBJ2-2; D possibly corresponds to TRBD2 (6 bases). Trimming took off 4 bases at V and 7 bases at J, with 10 bases between the two ends. Germline values: CDR1 LNHDA, CDR2 SQIVND (reference sequence). This CDR3 has 13 residues. This CDR3 is CASSKGLGGELFF. DNA for the CDR3: TGTGCCAGTAGTAAGGGACTCGGCGGGGAGCTGTTTTTT.

The J gene is TRBJ2-1, the V gene TRBV29-1; D gene unclear. CDR3 size: 14 residues. Trimming took off 2 bases at V and 3 bases at J, with 11 bases between the two ends. Germline V gene lookup returns CDR1 SQVTM and CDR2 ANQGSEA. CDR3 nucleotides: TGCAGCGTTGAATTGGGGTATGGCTACAATGAGCAGTTCTTC. Amino acids: CSVELGYGYNEQFF.

On this clonotype itself: No conserved phenylalanine or tryptophan is present at the end of the CDR3, so a read error is the likely explanation. No DNA is shown, since the ends of the CDR3 on it are uncertain; the CDR3 is the one TCRdb lists. The chain employs TRBV7-2 and TRBJ1-1. Inclusive of both ends, the CDR3 amounts to 12 amino acids. Germline-derived CDR1 and CDR2 are SGHTA and FQGNSA. The CDR3 protein is CASSIGNTEDIL.

This clonotype showed up many times. This chain joins TRBV7-2 and TRBJ1-1; D ambiguous. Germline CDR1 is SGHTA and CDR2 is FQGNSA. There are 13 residues in the CDR3. V gave up 4 bases and J gave up 3 bases, with 9 bases separating them. The CDR3 loop is CASSWNTYTEAFF. The DNA for the CDR3 is TGTGCCAGCAGCTGGAACACCTACACTGAAGCTTTCTTT.

The chain is built from TRBV10-2 and TRBJ2-1, with 9 bases lining up with TRBD1. CDR1 is WSHSY and CDR2 is SAAADI in the germline V gene. This CDR3 is 15 amino acids long. V shed 2 bases, J shed 8 bases, and the junction held 7 bases outside the gene matches. CDR3 residues: CASSEEGTGTHEQFF. Written as DNA, the CDR3 is TGCGCCAGCAGTGAGGAAGGGACAGGGACCCATGAGCAGTTCTTC.

The CDR3 sequence: CASSPGGTGELFF. As DNA, the CDR3 is TGTGCCAGCAGCCCAGGTGGCACCGGGGAGCTGTTTTTT. The chain combines TRBV6-1 with TRBJ2-2; no reliable D call. The CDR3 totals 13 residues. Germline V CDR1 and CDR2: MNHNS, SASEGT. Trimming stripped 6 bases from V and 4 bases from J, with 9 bases between.

About this clonotype: Its ends do not fully match the called genes, so a read error is possible. The V gene is TRBV28, the J gene TRBJ1-5; tentative D call: TRBD1 (6 bases). From germline, CDR1 is MDHEN and CDR2 SYDVKM. CDR3 length: 18 residues. In nucleotides, the CDR3 is TGTGCCCGCAGTAAAGTCCCCGGGGGGCGCCTGGGCAATCAGCCCCAGCATTTT. It is translated as CARSKVPGGRLGNQPQHF.

This clonotype was recorded at least ten times. The chain uses TRBV27 and TRBJ1-3; no clear D gene. V shed 5 bases and J shed 4 bases, with 12 bases lying between them. This CDR3 spans 14 amino acids. CDR1 is MNHEY and CDR2 is SMNVEV in the germline V gene (reference sequence). CDR3: CASSTGRLGNTIYF. CDR3 in DNA: TGTGCCAGCAGTACCGGACGGCTCGGAAACACCATATATTTT.

V gene TRBV15 combines with J gene TRBJ2-3; no firm D call. This CDR3 spans 12 amino acids. V shed 1 base and J shed 12 bases, with 11 bases lying between them. Germline V gene data show CDR1 as LNHNV and CDR2 as YYDKDF (reference sequence). The CDR3 DNA sequence: TGTGCCACCAGCAGAGGTTCCTACCGACAGTATTTT. Its translation: CATSRGSYRQYF. The full variable domain, its missing parts supplied by reference TRBV15 and TRBJ2-3, is DAMVIQNPRYQVTQFGKPVTLSCSQTLNHNVMYWYQQKSSQAPKLLFHYYDKDFNNEADTPDNFQSRRPNTSFCFLDIRSPGLGDTAMYLCATSRGSYRQYFGPGTRLTVL.

The genes are TRBV5-8 and TRBJ1-1, with a tentative D call TRBD1 (6 bases). The V and J ends lost 4 bases and 0 bases respectively, with 13 bases between them. Germline assignment: CDR1 SGHTS and CDR2 YDEGEE. The CDR3 is made up of 15 amino acids. The CDR3 nucleotides are TGTGCCAGCAGCCCTTCGGACAGTATGAACACTGAAGCTTTCTTT. It specifies CASSPSDSMNTEAFF.

With respect to this clonotype: Likely a read error: the CDR3 ends without its conserved phenylalanine or tryptophan. It is unclear where the CDR3 begins or ends on the DNA, so no DNA is shown, and the CDR3 is as TCRdb lists it. V gene TRBV7-2 combines with J gene TRBJ1-2; TRBD1, the D gene given by the table, was not confirmed from the DNA. Germline-derived CDR1 and CDR2 are SGHTA and FQGNSA. The CDR3 has 14 amino acids, counting both end residues. This chain's CDR3 is CASSFGSGEYGYTL.

The V gene is TRBV15, the J gene TRBJ2-3, with D perhaps TRBD1 or TRBD2 (5 bases each). In germline, CDR1 is LNHNV, CDR2 YYDKDF (reference sequence). This CDR3 region has 19 residues. Trimming took 2 bases from V and 4 from J, leaving 25 bases between them. CDR3 coding DNA: TGTGCCACCAGCAGACTGCCCCGCACCGCGTCCGGGGCGGCAGATACGCAGTATTTT. Translation gives CATSRLPRTASGAADTQYF.

The chain joins TRBV19 to TRBJ2-1; TRBD2 is a possible D gene (5 bases). Germline CDR1 is LNHDA and CDR2 is SQIVND (reference sequence). Trimming pared 3 bases from V and 6 bases from J, leaving 9 bases between. The CDR3 sequence is 13 residues long. The CDR3 region has the DNA TGTGCCAGTAGTATGTCCGGGATCAATGAGCAGTTCTTC. Amino acid sequence: CASSMSGINEQFF.

This clonotype was detected many times. The rearrangement uses TRBV7-2 and TRBJ2-4; D is possibly TRBD1 or TRBD2 (7 bases each). Trimming removed 5 bases at V and 3 bases at J, with 17 bases between. The CDR3 is 16 residues long. Germline lookup yields CDR1 SGHTA and CDR2 FQGNSA. For the CDR3, the DNA is TGTGCCAGCAGCCTCTCAGGGGGGGTTAACAAAAACATTCAGTACTTC. Residues: CASSLSGGVNKNIQYF. Complete variable domain (other parts from reference TRBV7-2 and TRBJ2-4): GAGVSQSPSNKVTEKGKDVELRCDPISGHTALYWYRQSLGQGLEFLIYFQGNSAPDKSGLPSDRFSAERTGGSVSTLTIQRTQQEDSAVYLCASSLSGGVNKNIQYFGAGTRLSVL.